This TCR beta chain was captured by sequencing in a study of cytomegalovirus exposure and HLA in healthy donors. Germline V gene data show CDR1 as MNHEY and CDR2 as SMNVEV (reference sequence). V was trimmed by 5 bases and J by 4 bases, leaving 9 bases between them. This CDR3 has 12 residues. In the PCR, 60 Vbeta and 13 Jbeta primers were used. Sequencing used immunoSEQ multiplex PCR; TCRdb keeps in-frame clones, though not all of them. This table holds approximately 220,000 clones, less than 80% found once. To note about this clone: Its specificity is unknown. This CDR3 is also generated by other DNA sequences in the sample.

Regarding the study as a whole: More clonal expansion characterized HLA-associated TCR beta chains than equally common others in a later analysis.

The sequence derives from a girl aged 2-10 years in good health and CMV-seronegative. Input material: PBMCs. The chain carries TRBV27 and TRBJ2-7; a weak D match, TRBD1 (6 bases). CDR3 amino acids: CASSPTGYEQYF. For the CDR3, the DNA is TGTGCCAGCAGTCCTACAGGGTACGAGCAGTACTTC.